Here is one T cell receptor (beta chain) with its context. Its antigen is unknown. The record originates from a study of shared clonotypes between healthy human individuals. Study-level findings and limits: There were few donors, and this limited the genetic and exposure-history diversity represented.

Method: immunoSEQ multiplex PCR; TCRdb's copy keeps in-frame clones and lacks some. The sample lists approximately 470,000 clones, 78% occurring once. The sequence came from a woman between 40 and 55 years old in good health. Some clones in this sample may be carry-over from other donors' samples. The sequencing sample was made of PBMCs.

CDR3 sequence reads: CASSFSGSGYTF. In DNA form, the CDR3 reads TGTGCCAGCAGCTTTTCGGGGAGTGGCTACACCTTC. This chain links TRBV7-9 with TRBJ1-2; D remains ambiguous. Trimming removed 3 bases at V and 7 bases at J, with 9 bases between. The CDR3 totals 12 residues. CDR1 and CDR2 from the germline V gene are SEHNR and FQNEAQ (reference sequence).